This T cell receptor (beta chain) was recovered during a study of cytotoxic CD8 clonotypes in ibrutinib-treated CLL. Study-level information: The samples contained around 250,000 productive templates on average. They also contained an average of about 100,000 productive rearrangements.

As for this clone: This sample includes further DNA sequences coding for the same CDR3.

TCRdb's copy holds only in-frame clones and misses some; the assay was immunoSEQ multiplex PCR. The table has 130,000 to 150,000 clones, about 79% seen once. The germline CDR1 and CDR2 sequences are SGHNT and YENEEA. Trimming left V 5 bases short and J 1 base short, with 16 bases between. CDR3 length: 16 residues. The gene calls are TRBV11-3 and TRBJ2-3; perhaps TRBD2 as D (5 bases). The receptor was derived from a human donor with chronic lymphocytic leukemia. The sample in question was PBMCs, obtained after 12 months of ibrutinib treatment. CDR3 DNA sequence: TGTGCCAGCAGCCCGCGCTCGGGGTCGGGCACAGATACGCAGTATTTT. Amino acid sequence: CASSPRSGSGTDTQYF.